This TCR beta chain was sequenced in a study of OX40 agonist ivuxolimab in advanced cancers. Exclusion of a patient followed from autoimmune disease history or systemic immunosuppression. CDR1 MDHEN and CDR2 SYDVKM come from the germline V gene. Trimming took 2 bases from V and 6 from J, leaving 2 bases between them. The CDR3 length is 11 residues. Assay: immunoSEQ multiplex PCR; the TCRdb copy retains only in-frame clones and omits some. Here the sample spans tens of thousands of clones, approximately 86% being singletons. This clonotype was obtained from an adult with an advanced solid tumor such as melanoma, head and neck, liver or kidney cancer. This chain connects TRBV28 to TRBJ1-5; D unclear. Sequencing was performed on CD4+ or CD8+ T cells sorted from blood, taken in a trial of the OX40 agonist ivuxolimab. CDR3 DNA: TGTGCCAGCAGTTTAACTCAGCCCCAGCATTTT. Amino acids: CASSLTQPQHF.